The next 25 T cell receptor beta chains were all read from a single sample in a study of blood T cell repertoires in COVID-19. Some clones are missing from TCRdb's copy, which holds only in-frame ones; the method was immunoSEQ multiplex PCR. This table holds some 300,000 clones, around 90% found once. The sequenced material came from peripheral blood. These receptor sequences come from a man aged 18 to 30 with active or convalescent COVID-19.

This clone was seen only a few times. J is TRBJ1-5 and V is TRBV18, with D unresolved. This CDR3 region has 13 residues. The germline V gene has CDR1 KGHSH and CDR2 LQKENI. V lost 6 bases and J 7 bases, leaving 13 bases between the germline ends. CDR3 sequence: CASSSGGHQPQHF. DNA of the CDR3: TGTGCCAGCTCGTCGGGCGGGCACCAGCCCCAGCATTTT.

The chain has TRBV5-6 and TRBJ1-2, with D maybe TRBD1 (6 bases). This CDR3 spans 13 amino acids. Germline values: CDR1 SGHDT, CDR2 YYEEEE. V shed 4 bases and J shed 5 bases, with 12 bases lying between them. The CDR3 DNA reads as TGTGCCAGCAGCCGGGGGGCAGGGTATGGCTACACCTTC. This translates into CASSRGAGYGYTF.

The rearrangement uses TRBV28 and TRBJ2-5; a weak D match, TRBD1 (6 bases). Per germline, CDR1 MDHEN and CDR2 SYDVKM. Trimming removed 3 bases at V and 7 bases at J, with 12 bases between. The CDR3 contains 13 residues. CDR3 protein: CASSFRTEGTQYF. In DNA form, the CDR3 reads TGTGCCAGCAGTTTTAGGACAGAGGGGACCCAGTACTTC.

This chain connects TRBV5-1 to TRBJ2-7; the match to TRBD2 covers 10 bases. This CDR3 has 15 amino acids. CDR1 and CDR2 (germline): SGHRS, YFSETQ. J lost 4 bases, V lost 0 bases, and 4 bases had no gene match. Here the CDR3 reads CASSLVASGSYEQYF. For the CDR3, the DNA is TGCGCCAGCAGCTTGGTAGCTAGCGGGAGTTACGAGCAGTACTTC.

The gene calls are TRBV6-5 and TRBJ1-1, with TRBD1 as a possible D gene (5 bases). V gave up 7 bases and J gave up 6 bases, with 15 bases separating them. The germline V gene has CDR1 MNHEY and CDR2 SVGAGI. This CDR3 spans 13 amino acids. For the CDR3, the DNA is TGTGCCAGCACCAAAGGGGTAATCGCTGAAGCTTTCTTT. This encodes CASTKGVIAEAFF.

The chain joins TRBV15 to TRBJ1-5; tentative D call: TRBD1 (5 bases). Trimming removed 3 bases from V and 5 bases from J, with 11 bases in between. Germline V gene data show CDR1 as LNHNV and CDR2 as YYDKDF (reference sequence). This CDR3 is 14 amino acids long. The CDR3 DNA reads TGTGCCACCAGCAGCATGGGGGGAGATCAGCCCCAGCATTTT. Protein product: CATSSMGGDQPQHF. The full variable domain, in which reference TRBV15 and TRBJ1-5 provide the parts outside the CDR3, is DAMVIQNPRYQVTQFGKPVTLSCSQTLNHNVMYWYQQKSSQAPKLLFHYYDKDFNNEADTPDNFQSRRPNTSFCFLDIRSPGLGDTAMYLCATSSMGGDQPQHFGDGTRLSIL.

This chain links TRBV5-6 with TRBJ2-7; 10 nucleotides agree with TRBD1. Per the germline V gene, CDR1 is SGHDT and CDR2 is YYEEEE. The CDR3 consists of 17 residues. Trimming cost V 1 base and J 0 bases; bases outside gene matches: 7. The CDR3 here is CASSLRVGQGSSYEQYF. As DNA, the CDR3 is TGTGCCAGCAGCTTGAGGGTGGGACAGGGGAGCTCCTACGAGCAGTACTTC. Full variable domain (remainder filled in from reference TRBV5-6 and TRBJ2-7): DAGVTQSPTHLIKTRGQQVTLRCSPKSGHDTVSWYQQALGQGPQFIFQYYEEEERQRGNFPDRFSGHQFPNYSSELNVNALLLGDSALYLCASSLRVGQGSSYEQYFGPGTRLTVT.

The chain joins TRBV7-2 to TRBJ2-7; D perhaps matches TRBD2 (7 bases). The CDR3 has 13 amino acids. Per the germline V gene, CDR1 is SGHTA and CDR2 is FQGNSA. V was pared by 3 bases and J by 6 bases, with 12 bases between. For the CDR3, the DNA is TGTGCCAGCAGCTTCCGCGGGGGCCTCGAGCAGTACTTC. Its protein is CASSFRGGLEQYF.

This chain links TRBV19 with TRBJ1-1, with 8 bases aligning to TRBD1. The CDR3 length is 15 residues. Per germline, CDR1 LNHDA and CDR2 SQIVND (reference sequence). After removal of 5 bases from V and 6 bases from J, the junction contained 11 bases not matched to a gene. In DNA, the CDR3 is TGTGCCAGTAGTGCCCCGGACAGGGCGAGCGCTGAAGCTTTCTTT. Its translation is CASSAPDRASAEAFF. Drawing the rest from reference TRBV19 and TRBJ1-1, the complete variable domain is DGGITQSPKYLFRKEGQNVTLSCEQNLNHDAMYWYRQDPGQGLRLIYYSQIVNDFQKGDIAEGYSVSREKKESFPLTVTSAQKNPTAFYLCASSAPDRASAEAFFGQGTRLTVV.

The chain joins TRBV15 to TRBJ2-1; TRBD1 agrees at 8 bases. The CDR3 spans 14 residues. With V trimmed by 9 bases and J by 7 bases, 11 bases remained unmatched. Per germline, CDR1 LNHNV and CDR2 YYDKDF (reference sequence). The CDR3 sequence: CATTGAGGRNEQFF. The CDR3 nucleotides read TGTGCCACGACCGGGGCAGGGGGCAGGAATGAGCAGTTCTTC.

V gene TRBV7-2 combines with J gene TRBJ1-5; D unresolved. V shed 2 bases and J shed 0 bases, with 11 bases lying between them. The CDR3 runs to 16 residues. Looked up from germline, CDR1 is SGHTA and CDR2 is FQGNSA. The CDR3, as DNA: TGTGCCAGCAGCTTATCGGGAGCCTATAGCAATCAGCCCCAGCATTTT. This codes for CASSLSGAYSNQPQHF.

This chain uses TRBV27 with TRBJ1-1; D gene ambiguous. This CDR3 is built from 12 residues. The V end lost 8 bases, the J end lost 1 base, and 8 bases lay between the germline ends. Per the germline V gene, CDR1 is MNHEY and CDR2 is SMNVEV (reference sequence). The CDR3 DNA reads as TGTGCCAGCCGCCTAGGGAACACTGAAGCTTTCTTT. This translates into CASRLGNTEAFF.

The rearrangement links TRBV5-1 to TRBJ1-6; unclear D gene. The V end lost 2 bases, the J end lost 5 bases, and 11 bases lay between the germline ends. CDR1 SGHRS and CDR2 YFSETQ come from the germline V gene. This CDR3 is 15 amino acids long. The CDR3 DNA sequence: TGCGCCAGCAGCTTTTTTGACCGGGATAATTCACCCCTCCACTTT. Its protein product is CASSFFDRDNSPLHF.

This chain uses TRBV11-2 with TRBJ2-1, with D tentatively TRBD2 (6 bases). Between the trimmed V and J ends, which lost 5 bases and 13 bases, there was a span of 18 bases. Germline lookup yields CDR1 SGHAT and CDR2 FQNNGV. The CDR3 loop spans 13 amino acids. The CDR3 nucleotides are TGTGCCAGCAGCCCGCGGGGCCAGTATAATCAGTTCTTC. It specifies CASSPRGQYNQFF.

CDR3 in DNA: TGCGCCAGCAGCGGCGGGATAAGTCGGAATGAGCAGTTCTTC. It specifies CASSGGISRNEQFF. The gene calls are TRBV5-1 and TRBJ2-1; maybe TRBD2 (6 bases). Germline V gives CDR1 SGHRS, CDR2 YFSETQ. Trimming left V 4 bases short and J 7 bases short, with 15 bases between. This CDR3 region has 14 residues.

This chain connects TRBV7-2 to TRBJ2-1; TRBD2 aligns across 8 bases. Germline lookup yields CDR1 SGHTA and CDR2 FQGNSA. The CDR3 runs 15 residues. Trimming cost V 2 bases and J 7 bases; bases outside gene matches: 7. DNA for the CDR3: TGTGCCAGCAGCTTAAAAGCGGGAGTTTGGAATGAGCAGTTCTTC. It yields the protein CASSLKAGVWNEQFF.

This clone was recorded once. The CDR3 sequence: CASSEENGDTQYF. CDR3 nucleotide sequence: TGTGCCAGCAGTGAAGAAAACGGAGATACGCAGTATTTT. The gene calls are TRBV2 and TRBJ2-3; D remains unclear. The CDR3 sequence is 13 residues long. The germline CDR1 and CDR2 sequences are SNHLY and FYNNEI. V lost 1 base and J 5 bases, leaving 7 bases between the germline ends.

This clone was observed a single time. The V gene is TRBV5-1, the J gene TRBJ1-1; D may be TRBD1 (5 bases). This CDR3 is 17 amino acids long. The germline CDR1 and CDR2 sequences are SGHRS and YFSETQ. Trimming stripped 2 bases from V and 4 bases from J, with 21 bases between. This CDR3 is CASSFLRIGQRATEAFF. CDR3 DNA: TGCGCCAGCAGCTTTCTACGGATAGGACAAAGGGCCACTGAAGCTTTCTTT. The full variable domain, rest sourced from reference TRBV5-1 and TRBJ1-1, is KAGVTQTPRYLIKTRGQQVTLSCSPISGHRSVSWYQQTPGQGLQFLFEYFSETQRNKGNFPGRFSGRQFSNSRSEMNVSTLELGDSALYLCASSFLRIGQRATEAFFGQGTRLTVV.

This chain connects TRBV6-5 to TRBJ2-1, with D perhaps matching TRBD1 (6 bases). V was clipped by 7 bases and J by 8 bases, with 18 bases between them. This CDR3 contains 14 residues. CDR1 and CDR2 from the germline V gene are MNHEY and SVGAGI. The CDR3 spells CASKVWGRGDEQFF. CDR3 nucleotides: TGTGCCAGCAAGGTATGGGGGCGAGGGGATGAGCAGTTCTTC.

This clone turned up a few times. The chain uses TRBV7-2 and TRBJ1-5; TRBD1 agrees at 8 bases. Losses at the gene ends were 1 base for V and 2 bases for J; bases not matched to a gene: 1. Germline CDR1 and CDR2: SGHTA and FQGNSA. CDR3 size: 15 residues. The CDR3 sequence is CASSLVGQGNQPQHF. In nucleotides, the CDR3 is TGTGCCAGCAGCTTAGTGGGACAGGGCAATCAGCCCCAGCATTTT.

The rearrangement links TRBV6-4 to TRBJ1-1; D call uncertain. This CDR3 contains 13 residues. V gave up 4 bases and J gave up 7 bases, with 13 bases separating them. CDR1 MRHNA and CDR2 SNTAGT come from the germline V gene. The CDR3 is CASSAGGEGEAFF. CDR3 in DNA: TGTGCCAGCAGTGCCGGAGGAGAGGGTGAAGCTTTCTTT.

The chain joins TRBV7-2 to TRBJ2-5; 16 bases align to TRBD2. The J segment lost 4 bases and the V segment lost 5 bases, leaving 10 bases of the junction unmatched. Germline CDR1 is SGHTA and CDR2 is FQGNSA. The CDR3 loop spans 18 amino acids. The CDR3 DNA follows: TGTGCCAGCAGCGTCCCGGGACTAGCGGGAGGGTGGGGAGAGACCCAGTACTTC. It yields the protein CASSVPGLAGGWGETQYF. The full variable domain, rest sourced from reference TRBV7-2 and TRBJ2-5, is GAGVSQSPSNKVTEKGKDVELRCDPISGHTALYWYRQSLGQGLEFLIYFQGNSAPDKSGLPSDRFSAERTGGSVSTLTIQRTQQEDSAVYLCASSVPGLAGGWGETQYFGPGTRLLVL.

The J gene is TRBJ2-2, the V gene TRBV24-1, with unresolved D. There are 13 residues in the CDR3. V dropped 2 bases and J dropped 5 bases, with 5 bases sitting between them. The V gene's germline CDR1 is KGHDR and CDR2 SFDVKD. CDR3 nucleotide sequence: TGTGCCACCAGTGATTGGAGTACCGGGGAGCTGTTTTTT. This gives the protein CATSDWSTGELFF.

In this sample, this clone turned up once. DNA of the CDR3: TGTGCCGGATCGACAGGGGGCAACACTGAAGCTTTCTTT. It yields the protein CAGSTGGNTEAFF. V is TRBV18 and J is TRBJ1-1; 10 nucleotides agree with TRBD1. This CDR3 has 13 residues. Germline CDR1 is KGHSH and CDR2 is LQKENI. The ends lost 11 bases at V and 2 bases at J; junction bases unmatched: 5.

J is TRBJ1-5 and V is TRBV15; possible D gene TRBD1, 5 bases. This CDR3 contains 18 residues. Trimming removed 0 bases at V and 3 bases at J, with 18 bases between. Per germline, CDR1 LNHNV and CDR2 YYDKDF (reference sequence). The CDR3 nucleotides read TGTGCCACCAGCAGAGATCCGATGGTCGGGGGAAACAATCAGCCCCAGCATTTT. It codes for CATSRDPMVGGNNQPQHF.